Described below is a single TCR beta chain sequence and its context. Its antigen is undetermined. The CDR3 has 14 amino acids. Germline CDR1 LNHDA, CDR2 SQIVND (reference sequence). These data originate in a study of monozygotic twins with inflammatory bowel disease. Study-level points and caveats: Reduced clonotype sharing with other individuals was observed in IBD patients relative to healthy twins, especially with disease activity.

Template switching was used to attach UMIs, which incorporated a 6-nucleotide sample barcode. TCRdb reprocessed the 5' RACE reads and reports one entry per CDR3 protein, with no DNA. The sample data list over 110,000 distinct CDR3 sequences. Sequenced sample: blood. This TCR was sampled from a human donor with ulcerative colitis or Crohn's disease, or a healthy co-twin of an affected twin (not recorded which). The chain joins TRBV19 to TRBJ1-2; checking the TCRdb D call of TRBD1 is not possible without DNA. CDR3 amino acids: CASSIVSGGYGYTF.